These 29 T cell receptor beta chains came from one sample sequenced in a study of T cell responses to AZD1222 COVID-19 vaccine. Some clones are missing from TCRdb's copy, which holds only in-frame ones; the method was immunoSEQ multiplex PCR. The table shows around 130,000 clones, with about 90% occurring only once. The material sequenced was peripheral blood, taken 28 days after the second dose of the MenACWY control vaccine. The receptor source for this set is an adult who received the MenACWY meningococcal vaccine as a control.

CDR3 loop: CATSDGDRATNEKLFF. CDR3 sequence (DNA): TGTGCCACCAGTGATGGAGACAGAGCAACTAATGAAAAACTGTTTTTT. This sequence joins TRBV24-1 and TRBJ1-4, with D perhaps matching TRBD1 (5 bases). This CDR3 spans 16 amino acids. Trimming stripped 3 bases from V and 0 bases from J, with 10 bases between. Germline values: CDR1 KGHDR, CDR2 SFDVKD.

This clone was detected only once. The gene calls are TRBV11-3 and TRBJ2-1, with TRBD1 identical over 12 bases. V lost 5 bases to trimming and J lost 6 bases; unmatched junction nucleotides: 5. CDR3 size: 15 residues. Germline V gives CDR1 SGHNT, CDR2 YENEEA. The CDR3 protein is CASSIGTGGGNEQFF. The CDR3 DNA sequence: TGTGCCAGCAGCATCGGGACAGGGGGCGGCAATGAGCAGTTCTTC.

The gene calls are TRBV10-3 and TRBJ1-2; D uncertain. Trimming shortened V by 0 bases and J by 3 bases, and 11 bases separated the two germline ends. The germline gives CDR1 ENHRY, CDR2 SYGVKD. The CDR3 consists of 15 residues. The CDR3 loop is CAISESSQADYGYTF. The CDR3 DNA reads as TGTGCCATCAGTGAGTCCTCCCAGGCAGACTATGGCTACACCTTC.

The CDR3 protein is CSVAELVGEKAFF. CDR3 DNA: TGCAGCGTCGCAGAATTAGTCGGGGAAAAAGCTTTCTTT. The rearrangement links TRBV29-1 to TRBJ1-1; no definite D call. Germline lookup yields CDR1 SQVTM and CDR2 ANQGSEA. The CDR3 is 13 amino acids. Trimming removed 6 bases at V and 9 bases at J, with 20 bases between.

CDR3: CASSVDSRRETQYF. The CDR3 DNA is TGTGCCAGCAGCGTGGACAGTCGGCGAGAGACCCAGTACTTC. The rearrangement uses TRBV9 and TRBJ2-5; D possibly corresponds to TRBD1 (6 bases). From germline, CDR1 is SGDLS and CDR2 YYNGEE. CDR3 length: 14 amino acids. Between the trimmed V and J ends, which lost 2 bases and 4 bases, there was a span of 12 bases.

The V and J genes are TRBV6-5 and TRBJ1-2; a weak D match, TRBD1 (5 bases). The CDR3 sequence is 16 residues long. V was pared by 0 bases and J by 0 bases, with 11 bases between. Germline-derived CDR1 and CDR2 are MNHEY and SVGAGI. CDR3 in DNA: TGTGCCAGCAGTTACTCGATCCGGGACTCTAACTATGGCTACACCTTC. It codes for CASSYSIRDSNYGYTF.

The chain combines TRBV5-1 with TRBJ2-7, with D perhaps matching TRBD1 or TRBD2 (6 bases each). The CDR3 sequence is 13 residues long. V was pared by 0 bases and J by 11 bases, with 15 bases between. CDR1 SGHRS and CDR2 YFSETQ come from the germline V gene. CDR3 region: CASSLGEAGDKYF. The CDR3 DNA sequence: TGCGCCAGCAGCTTGGGGGAGGCAGGGGACAAGTACTTC.

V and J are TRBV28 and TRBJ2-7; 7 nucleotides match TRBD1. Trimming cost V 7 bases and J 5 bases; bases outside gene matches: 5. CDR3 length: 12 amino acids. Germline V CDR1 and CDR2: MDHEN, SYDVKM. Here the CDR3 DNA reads TGTGCCAGCACTGACAGGGTCCACGAGCAGTACTTC. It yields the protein CASTDRVHEQYF.

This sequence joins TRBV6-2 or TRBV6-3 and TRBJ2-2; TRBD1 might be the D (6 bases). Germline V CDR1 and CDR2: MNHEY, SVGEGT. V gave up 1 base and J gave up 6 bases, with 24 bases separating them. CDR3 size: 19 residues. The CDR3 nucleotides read TGTGCCAGCAGTTACTTCCCTGGCAGGGGCCCCTCATTATCCGGGGAGCTGTTTTTT. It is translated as CASSYFPGRGPSLSGELFF.

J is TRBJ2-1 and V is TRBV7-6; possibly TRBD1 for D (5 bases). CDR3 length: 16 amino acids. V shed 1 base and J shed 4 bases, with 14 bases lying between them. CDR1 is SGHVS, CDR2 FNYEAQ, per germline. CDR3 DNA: TGTGCCAGCAGCTTAGGGTCCAGGGCCGTTTACAATGAGCAGTTCTTC. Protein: CASSLGSRAVYNEQFF. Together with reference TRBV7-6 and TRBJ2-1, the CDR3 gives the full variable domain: GAGVSQSPRYKVTKRGQDVALRCDPISGHVSLYWYRQALGQGPEFLTYFNYEAQQDKSGLPNDRFSAERPEGSISTLTIQRTEQRDSAMYRCASSLGSRAVYNEQFFGPGTRLTVL.

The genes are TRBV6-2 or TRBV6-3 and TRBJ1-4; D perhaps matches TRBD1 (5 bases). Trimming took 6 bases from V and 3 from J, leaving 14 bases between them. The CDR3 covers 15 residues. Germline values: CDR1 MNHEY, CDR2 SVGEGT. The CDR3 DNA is TGTGCCAGCAGCGACGCGGGGGTCTCTAATGAAAAACTGTTTTTT. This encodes CASSDAGVSNEKLFF.

CDR3 DNA sequence: TGTGCCAGCAGCTTTCACGGCAGCTCCTACGAGCAGTACTTC. It yields the protein CASSFHGSSYEQYF. This chain links TRBV11-2 with TRBJ2-7; D not certain. V was cut by 3 bases and J by 0 bases, with 9 bases left in between. Germline CDR1 and CDR2: SGHAT and FQNNGV. This CDR3 has 14 amino acids.

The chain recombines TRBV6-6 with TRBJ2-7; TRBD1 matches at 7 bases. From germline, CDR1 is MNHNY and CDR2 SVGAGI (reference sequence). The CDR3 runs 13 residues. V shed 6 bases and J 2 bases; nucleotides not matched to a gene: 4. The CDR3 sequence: CASRGTAAYEQYF. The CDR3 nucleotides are TGTGCCAGCAGGGGGACAGCAGCCTACGAGCAGTACTTC.

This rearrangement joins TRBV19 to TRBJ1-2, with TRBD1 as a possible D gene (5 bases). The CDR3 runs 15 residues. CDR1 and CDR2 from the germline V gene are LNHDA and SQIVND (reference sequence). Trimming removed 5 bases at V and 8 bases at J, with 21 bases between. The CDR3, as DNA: TGTGCCAGTAGTTACAATGCACAGGAGGTATGGGGCTACACCTTC. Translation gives CASSYNAQEVWGYTF. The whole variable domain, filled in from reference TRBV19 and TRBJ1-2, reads DGGITQSPKYLFRKEGQNVTLSCEQNLNHDAMYWYRQDPGQGLRLIYYSQIVNDFQKGDIAEGYSVSREKKESFPLTVTSAQKNPTAFYLCASSYNAQEVWGYTFGSGTRLTVV.

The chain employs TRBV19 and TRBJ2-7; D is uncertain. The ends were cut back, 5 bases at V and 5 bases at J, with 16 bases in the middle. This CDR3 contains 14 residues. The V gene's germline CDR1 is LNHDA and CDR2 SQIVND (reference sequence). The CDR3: CASSPRVGSDEQYF. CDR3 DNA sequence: TGTGCCAGTAGTCCCCGTGTGGGCTCAGACGAGCAGTACTTC.

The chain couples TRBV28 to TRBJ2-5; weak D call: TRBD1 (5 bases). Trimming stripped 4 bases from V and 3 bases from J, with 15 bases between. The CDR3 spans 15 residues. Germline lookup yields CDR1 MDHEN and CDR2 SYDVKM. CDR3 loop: CASSSRYRLEETQYF. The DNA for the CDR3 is TGTGCCAGCAGTTCCCGCTACAGGCTCGAAGAGACCCAGTACTTC.

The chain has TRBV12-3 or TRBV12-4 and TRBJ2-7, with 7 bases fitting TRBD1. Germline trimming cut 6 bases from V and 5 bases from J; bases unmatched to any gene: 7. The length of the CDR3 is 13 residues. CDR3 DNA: TGTGCCAGCAGCAACAAGGGGGCCGACGAGCAGTACTTC. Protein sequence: CASSNKGADEQYF.

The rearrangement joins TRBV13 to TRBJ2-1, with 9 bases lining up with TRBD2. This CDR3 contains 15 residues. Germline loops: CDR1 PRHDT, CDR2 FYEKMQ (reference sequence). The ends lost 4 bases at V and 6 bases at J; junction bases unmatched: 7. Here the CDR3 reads CASSSRLAAANEQFF. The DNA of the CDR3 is TGTGCCAGCAGCTCAAGACTAGCGGCCGCCAATGAGCAGTTCTTC.

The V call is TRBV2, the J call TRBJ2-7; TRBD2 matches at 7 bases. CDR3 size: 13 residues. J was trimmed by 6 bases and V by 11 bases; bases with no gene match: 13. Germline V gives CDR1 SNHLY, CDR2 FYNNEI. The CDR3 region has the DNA TGTGCCGGAAACGAGTACTCTAGCGGCGAGCAGTACTTC. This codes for CAGNEYSSGEQYF.

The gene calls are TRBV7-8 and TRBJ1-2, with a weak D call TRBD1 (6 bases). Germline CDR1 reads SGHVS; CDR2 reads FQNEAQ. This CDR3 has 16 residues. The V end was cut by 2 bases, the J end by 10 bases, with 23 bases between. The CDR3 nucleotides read TGTGCCAGCAGCTTACTGTCGTCAGGGGATCGGCACCACTACACCTTC. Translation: CASSLLSSGDRHHYTF.

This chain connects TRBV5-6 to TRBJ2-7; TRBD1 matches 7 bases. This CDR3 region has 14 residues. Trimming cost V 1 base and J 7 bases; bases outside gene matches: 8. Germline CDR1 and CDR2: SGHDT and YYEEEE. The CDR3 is CASSLSGGAREQYF. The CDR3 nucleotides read TGTGCCAGCAGCTTGTCAGGGGGAGCTCGGGAGCAGTACTTC.

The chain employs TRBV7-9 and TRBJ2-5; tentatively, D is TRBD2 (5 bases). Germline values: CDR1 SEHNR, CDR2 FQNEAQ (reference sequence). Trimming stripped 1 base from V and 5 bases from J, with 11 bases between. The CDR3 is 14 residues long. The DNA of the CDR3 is TGTGCCAGCAGCTTAGGAGCGGTGGGGGAGACCCAGTACTTC. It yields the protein CASSLGAVGETQYF. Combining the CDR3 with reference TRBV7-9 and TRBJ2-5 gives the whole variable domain DTGVSQNPRHKITKRGQNVTFRCDPISEHNRLYWYRQTLGQGPEFLTYFQNEAQLEKSRLLSDRFSAERPKGSFSTLEIQRTEQGDSAMYLCASSLGAVGETQYFGPGTRLLVL.

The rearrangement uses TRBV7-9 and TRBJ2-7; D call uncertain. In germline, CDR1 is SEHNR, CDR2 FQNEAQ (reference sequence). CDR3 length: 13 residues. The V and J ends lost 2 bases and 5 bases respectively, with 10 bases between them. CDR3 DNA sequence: TGTGCCAGCAGCTTATATGGCGGAGACGAGCAGTACTTC. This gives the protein CASSLYGGDEQYF.

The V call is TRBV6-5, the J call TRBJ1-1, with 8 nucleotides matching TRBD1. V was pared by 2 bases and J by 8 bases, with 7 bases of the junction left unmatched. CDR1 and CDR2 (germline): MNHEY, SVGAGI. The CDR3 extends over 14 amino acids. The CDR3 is CASSYTAGGFEAFF. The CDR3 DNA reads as TGTGCCAGCAGTTACACGGCAGGGGGCTTCGAAGCTTTCTTT.

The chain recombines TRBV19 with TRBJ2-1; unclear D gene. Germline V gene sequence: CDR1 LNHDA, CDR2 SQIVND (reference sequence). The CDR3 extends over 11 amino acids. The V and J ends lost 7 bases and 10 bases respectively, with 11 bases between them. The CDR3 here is CASNRVGEQFF. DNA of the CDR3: TGTGCCAGTAATCGGGTAGGAGAGCAGTTCTTC.

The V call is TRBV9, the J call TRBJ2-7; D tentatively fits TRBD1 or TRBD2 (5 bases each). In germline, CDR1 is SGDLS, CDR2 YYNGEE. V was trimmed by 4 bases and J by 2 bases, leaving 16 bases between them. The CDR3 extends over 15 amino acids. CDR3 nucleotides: TGTGCCAGCAGCCTAACCGGGACGTTAACCTACGAGCAGTACTTC. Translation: CASSLTGTLTYEQYF.

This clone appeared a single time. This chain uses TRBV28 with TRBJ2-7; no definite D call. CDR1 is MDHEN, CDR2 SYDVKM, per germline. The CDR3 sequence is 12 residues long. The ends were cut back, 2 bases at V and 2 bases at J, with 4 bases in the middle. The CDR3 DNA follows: TGTGCCAGCAGTTTAACTCCCTACGAGCAGTACTTC. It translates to CASSLTPYEQYF.

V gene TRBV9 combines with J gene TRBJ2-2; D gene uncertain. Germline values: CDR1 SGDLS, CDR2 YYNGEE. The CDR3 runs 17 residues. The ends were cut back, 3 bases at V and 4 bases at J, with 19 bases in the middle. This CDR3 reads CASSGNKGGFGTGELFF. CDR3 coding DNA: TGTGCCAGCAGCGGAAACAAGGGCGGCTTTGGCACCGGGGAGCTGTTTTTT.

DNA of the CDR3: TGTGCCAGCAGTGTCCGATCCATTAGAGACATTCAGTACTTC. Protein product: CASSVRSIRDIQYF. This chain joins TRBV28 and TRBJ2-4; the D is unclear. This CDR3 has 14 amino acids. V lost 5 bases and J lost 8, with 16 bases in between. Germline V CDR1 and CDR2: MDHEN, SYDVKM.